The 5 T cell receptor beta chains in this list originate from one sample, sequenced in a study of early T cells in non-severe SARS-CoV-2 infection (dated by TCRdb to about 2021). The method behind the library was 5' RACE. TCRdb lists the instrument as NextSeq 500. In TCRdb, the public reads were trimmed at Q25 with fastp and aligned with MiXCR, with productive beta chains retained. Identical CDR3 protein sequences are pooled into one entry, listed with their most common genes and DNA. This sample is represented by fewer than 95,000 distinct CDR3 sequences; 16% of them were singletons. Of the sample, roughly 4.7% falls within the top ten clones. The specimen was whole blood, collected at baseline. The source is an adult who was a healthcare worker with PCR-confirmed SARS-CoV-2 infection or an uninfected control (not recorded which).

The rearrangement uses TRBV7-2 and TRBJ2-3; perhaps TRBD1 as D (6 bases). The V gene lost 1 base and the J gene lost 4 bases, with 9 bases spanning the gap. CDR1 is SGHTA, CDR2 FQGNSA, per germline. The CDR3 is 14 amino acids. The CDR3 is CASSLGTVADTQYF. The CDR3 DNA reads TGTGCCAGCAGCTTAGGGACAGTTGCAGATACGCAGTATTTT.

This clonotype has at least ten counts. V is TRBV11-2 and J is TRBJ2-2; TRBD1 might be the D (6 bases). Germline lookup yields CDR1 SGHAT and CDR2 FQNNGV. The CDR3 length is 13 residues. Trimming pared 6 bases from V and 4 bases from J, leaving 9 bases between. CDR3 sequence: CASRTGPTGELFF. As DNA, the CDR3 is TGTGCCAGCAGGACAGGCCCCACCGGGGAGCTGTTTTTT.

V is TRBV19 and J is TRBJ2-3, with 15 bases aligning to TRBD2. V shed 6 bases, J shed 2 bases, and the junction held 12 bases outside the gene matches. Per the germline V gene, CDR1 is LNHDA and CDR2 is SQIVND (reference sequence). The CDR3 consists of 19 residues. DNA of the CDR3: TGTGCCAGTAGCCTCCGGGGGACTAGCGGGAGGACCGCCACAGATACGCAGTATTTT. This gives the protein CASSLRGTSGRTATDTQYF.

This clonotype was counted between two and nine times. The chain has TRBV20-1 and TRBJ2-1; D is unresolved. The CDR3 runs 12 residues. In germline, CDR1 is DFQATT, CDR2 SNEGSKA (reference sequence). V lost 4 bases and J 6 bases, leaving 10 bases between the germline ends. CDR3 in DNA: TGCAGTGCTATTAGCCTGATCAATGAGCAGTTCTTC. Translating gives CSAISLINEQFF.

The CDR3 DNA reads as TGTGCCAGCAGTCCTAGCGGGAGGGCCAAATCGTCCTACGAGCAGTACTTC. Amino acid sequence: CASSPSGRAKSSYEQYF. The V gene is TRBV27, the J gene TRBJ2-7; 12 bases align to TRBD2. This CDR3 spans 17 amino acids. Germline V gene lookup returns CDR1 MNHEY and CDR2 SMNVEV (reference sequence). Unmatched junction bases numbered 9, after V lost 5 bases and J lost 1 base.